These 17 T cell receptor beta chains originate from one sample sequenced in a study of Ad26.COV2.S vaccination and SARS-CoV-2 variants. Regarding treatment: 15 to 20 received Ad26.COV2.S at low or high dose, single or two shots; 5 received placebo; per-sample allocation not given. After the first vaccine or placebo injection, samples were drawn on day 63. Clones were sequenced by immunoSEQ multiplex PCR, and TCRdb holds only the in-frame ones, with some missing. The sample consists of about 350,000 clones, 86% of them appearing once. The material sequenced was peripheral blood, taken in a trial of Ad26.COV2.S vaccine versus placebo. The origin of the receptors is a person between 18 and 59 years old who received the Ad26.COV2.S COVID-19 vaccine or a placebo.

The chain joins TRBV5-8 to TRBJ2-2, with 11 bases lining up with TRBD2. Germline V gene lookup returns CDR1 SGHTS and CDR2 YDEGEE. The CDR3 consists of 16 residues. Unmatched junction bases numbered 6, after V lost 1 base and J lost 7 bases. The CDR3 DNA reads as TGTGCCAGCAGCTTGCTAAGACTAGCGGGGATCGGGGAGCTGTTTTTT. Amino acids: CASSLLRLAGIGELFF.

This chain links TRBV10-2 with TRBJ1-3; no firm D call. This CDR3 spans 15 amino acids. With 0 bases removed from V and 2 bases from J, the gap between germline ends came to 8 bases. Germline CDR1 and CDR2: WSHSY and SAAADI. The CDR3 loop is CASSESTGAGNTIYF. DNA of the CDR3: TGCGCCAGCAGTGAGTCGACCGGGGCTGGAAACACCATATATTTT.

V gene TRBV7-9 combines with J gene TRBJ2-3; D gene unclear. The V gene lost 1 base and the J gene lost 1 base, with 3 bases spanning the gap. CDR3 size: 13 residues. Germline values: CDR1 SEHNR, CDR2 FQNEAQ (reference sequence). The CDR3 DNA sequence: TGTGCCAGCAGCTTAGTCGGCACAGATACGCAGTATTTT. This sequence encodes CASSLVGTDTQYF.

With regard to this clone: Germline is not matched at one junction end, which may reflect a read error. The chain recombines TRBV12-3 or TRBV12-4 with TRBJ2-7, with D tentatively TRBD1 or TRBD2 (5 bases each). The CDR3 has 13 amino acids. The CDR3 DNA reads as TGTGCCAGCAGCCCTTTGTTGCTGTCCCGGGGCCCCTTC. This gives the protein CASSPLLLSRGPF.

The chain links TRBV28 to TRBJ1-1; TRBD1 might be the D (5 bases). CDR1 and CDR2 (germline): MDHEN, SYDVKM. Trimming shortened V by 5 bases and J by 1 base, and 14 bases separated the two germline ends. CDR3 size: 15 residues. CDR3 in amino acids: CASSTHGAANTEAFF. The CDR3, as DNA: TGTGCCAGCAGTACACACGGGGCGGCGAACACTGAAGCTTTCTTT. The full variable domain, rest sourced from reference TRBV28 and TRBJ1-1, is DVKVTQSSRYLVKRTGEKVFLECVQDMDHENMFWYRQDPGLGLRLIYFSYDVKMKEKGDIPEGYSVSREKKERFSLILESASTNQTSMYLCASSTHGAANTEAFFGQGTRLTVV.

V is TRBV2 and J is TRBJ1-6; D uncertain. The germline V and J ends were trimmed by 3 bases and 7 bases, with 7 bases remaining between them. This CDR3 spans 13 amino acids. The germline V gene has CDR1 SNHLY and CDR2 FYNNEI. The CDR3 sequence is CASSESRNSPLHF. The CDR3 DNA reads as TGTGCCAGCAGTGAGAGTAGGAATTCACCCCTCCACTTT. Full variable domain (missing parts from reference TRBV2 and TRBJ1-6): EPEVTQTPSHQVTQMGQEVILRCVPISNHLYFYWYRQILGQKVEFLVSFYNNEISEKSEIFDDQFSVERPDGSNFTLKIRSTKLEDSAMYFCASSESRNSPLHFGNGTRLTVT.

CDR3 sequence reads: CASSPMTAPIYEQYF. The CDR3 DNA follows: TGTGCCAGCAGCCCAATGACAGCACCGATCTACGAGCAGTACTTC. V and J are TRBV13 and TRBJ2-7; D may be TRBD1 (5 bases). The CDR3 totals 15 residues. Trimming pared 5 bases from V and 3 bases from J, leaving 17 bases between. Germline loops: CDR1 PRHDT, CDR2 FYEKMQ (reference sequence).

The V call is TRBV5-4, the J call TRBJ2-7, with TRBD2 matching 10 bases. Germline values: CDR1 SGHNT, CDR2 YYREEE (reference sequence). This CDR3 region has 15 residues. V was pared by 5 bases and J by 2 bases, with 7 bases of the junction left unmatched. CDR3 bases: TGTGCCAGCAGACCCGGGACTAGCGCGGCCTACGAGCAGTACTTC. Amino acids: CASRPGTSAAYEQYF.

The rearrangement links TRBV28 to TRBJ1-5; no clear D. This CDR3 has 14 amino acids. Trimming cost V 5 bases and J 3 bases, with 11 bases left between them. In germline, CDR1 is MDHEN, CDR2 SYDVKM. CDR3 DNA sequence: TGTGCCAGCAGTCCGCGCGGATACAATCAGCCCCAGCATTTT. It yields the protein CASSPRGYNQPQHF.

The genes are TRBV28 and TRBJ1-2; 9 positions agree with TRBD1. This CDR3 is 15 amino acids long. After removal of 5 bases from V and 2 bases from J, the junction contained 6 bases not matched to a gene. CDR1 and CDR2 (germline): MDHEN, SYDVKM. CDR3 coding DNA: TGTGCCAGCAGTCGTTCCGGGACAGGGAACTATGGCTACACCTTC. It codes for CASSRSGTGNYGYTF.

V is TRBV6-2 or TRBV6-3 and J is TRBJ1-5; D perhaps matches TRBD1 (5 bases). The length of the CDR3 is 21 residues. In germline, CDR1 is MNHEY, CDR2 SVGEGT. Trimming stripped 0 bases from V and 4 bases from J, with 28 bases between. In nucleotides, the CDR3 is TGTGCCAGCAGTTACTCGATTAAGCGACTTCGGCGGCAGGGACTTAATCAGCCCCAGCATTTT. Its translation: CASSYSIKRLRRQGLNQPQHF.

This chain joins TRBV4-1 and TRBJ2-1; 7 bases match TRBD1. The CDR3 totals 17 residues. Trimming at V came to 4 bases and at J to 4 bases, leaving 13 bases not matched to a gene. Germline values: CDR1 MGHRA, CDR2 YSYEKL. The CDR3 loop is CASSPNAAGTAYNEQFF. The CDR3 coding sequence is TGCGCCAGCAGCCCCAATGCCGCCGGGACAGCATACAATGAGCAGTTCTTC.

The rearrangement links TRBV18 to TRBJ2-3; no clear D gene. This CDR3 region has 14 residues. In germline, CDR1 is KGHSH, CDR2 LQKENI. Trimming removed 4 bases from V and 0 bases from J, with 8 bases in between. CDR3 amino acids: CASSRAQSTDTQYF. DNA for the CDR3: TGTGCCAGCTCACGGGCACAAAGCACAGATACGCAGTATTTT.

The chain combines TRBV7-2 with TRBJ2-3; D could derive from TRBD1 or TRBD2 (5 bases each). V shed 2 bases and J shed 1 base, with 7 bases lying between them. This CDR3 has 14 amino acids. Looked up from germline, CDR1 is SGHTA and CDR2 is FQGNSA. CDR3 sequence: CASSLMGGTDTQYF. CDR3 bases: TGTGCCAGCAGCTTAATGGGGGGCACAGATACGCAGTATTTT.

V gene TRBV28 combines with J gene TRBJ1-2; D unresolved. CDR1 and CDR2 from the germline V gene are MDHEN and SYDVKM. The CDR3 totals 14 residues. V gave up 5 bases and J gave up 7 bases, with 17 bases separating them. DNA for the CDR3: TGTGCCAGCAGTCCAAGGCGCCCCATAGTTGGCTACACCTTC. It translates to CASSPRRPIVGYTF.

The rearrangement links TRBV5-4 to TRBJ2-1; a weak D match, TRBD1 (7 bases). CDR3 length: 16 residues. Germline-derived CDR1 and CDR2 are SGHNT and YYREEE (reference sequence). V was cut by 4 bases and J by 0 bases, with 14 bases left in between. In DNA, the CDR3 is TGTGCCAGCAGCGGAGGGGGCGCCGGCTCCTACAATGAGCAGTTCTTC. Translating it yields CASSGGGAGSYNEQFF. The whole variable domain, filled in from reference TRBV5-4 and TRBJ2-1, reads ETGVTQSPTHLIKTRGQQVTLRCSSQSGHNTVSWYQQALGQGPQFIFQYYREEENGRGNFPPRFSGLQFPNYSSELNVNALELDDSALYLCASSGGGAGSYNEQFFGPGTRLTVL.

The rearrangement links TRBV7-2 to TRBJ2-7, with 9 bases aligning to TRBD2. Germline V CDR1 and CDR2: SGHTA, FQGNSA. The CDR3 extends over 16 amino acids. With V trimmed by 5 bases and J by 5 bases, 13 bases remained unmatched. CDR3 in DNA: TGTGCCAGCAGCATCTATAGCGGGAGAAGAGTAGACGAGCAGTACTTC. Amino acid sequence: CASSIYSGRRVDEQYF.